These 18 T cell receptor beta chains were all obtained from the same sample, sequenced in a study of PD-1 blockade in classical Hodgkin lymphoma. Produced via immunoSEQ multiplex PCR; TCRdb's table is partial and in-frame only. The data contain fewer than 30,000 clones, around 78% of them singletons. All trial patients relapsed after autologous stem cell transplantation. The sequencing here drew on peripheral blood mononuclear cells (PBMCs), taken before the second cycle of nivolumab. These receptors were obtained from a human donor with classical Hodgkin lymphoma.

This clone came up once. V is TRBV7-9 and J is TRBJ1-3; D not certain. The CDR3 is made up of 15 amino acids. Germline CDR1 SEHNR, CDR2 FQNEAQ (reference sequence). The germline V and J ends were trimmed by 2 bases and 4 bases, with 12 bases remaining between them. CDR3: CASSLPSGRGNTIYF. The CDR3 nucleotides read TGTGCCAGCAGCTTACCATCCGGGAGAGGAAACACCATATATTTT. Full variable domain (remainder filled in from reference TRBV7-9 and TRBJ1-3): DTGVSQNPRHKITKRGQNVTFRCDPISEHNRLYWYRQTLGQGPEFLTYFQNEAQLEKSRLLSDRFSAERPKGSFSTLEIQRTEQGDSAMYLCASSLPSGRGNTIYFGEGSWLTVV.

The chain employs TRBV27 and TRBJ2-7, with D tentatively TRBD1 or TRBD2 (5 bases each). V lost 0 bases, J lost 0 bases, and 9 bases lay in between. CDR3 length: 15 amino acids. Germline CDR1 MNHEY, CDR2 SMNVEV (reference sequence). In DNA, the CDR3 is TGTGCCAGCAGTTTATCCGGTGGGGGCTCCTACGAGCAGTACTTC. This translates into CASSLSGGGSYEQYF.

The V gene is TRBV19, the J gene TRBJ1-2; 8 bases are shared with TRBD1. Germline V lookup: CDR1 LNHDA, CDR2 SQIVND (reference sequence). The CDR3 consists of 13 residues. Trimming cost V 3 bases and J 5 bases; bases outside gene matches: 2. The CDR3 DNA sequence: TGTGCCAGTAGTATCAGGACAGGGTATGGCTACACCTTC. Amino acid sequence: CASSIRTGYGYTF.

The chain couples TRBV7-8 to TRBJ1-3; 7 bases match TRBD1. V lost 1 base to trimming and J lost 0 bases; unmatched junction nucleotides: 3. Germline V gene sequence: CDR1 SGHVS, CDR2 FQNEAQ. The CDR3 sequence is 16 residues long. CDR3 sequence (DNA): TGTGCCAGCAGCTTAGAGGGACAGTTCTCTGGAAACACCATATATTTT. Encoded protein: CASSLEGQFSGNTIYF.

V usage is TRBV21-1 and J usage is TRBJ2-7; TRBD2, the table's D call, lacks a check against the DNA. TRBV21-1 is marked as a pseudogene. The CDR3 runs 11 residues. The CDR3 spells CASSLLHEQYF. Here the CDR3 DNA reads TGTGCCAGCAGCCTACTCCACGAGCAGTACTTC.

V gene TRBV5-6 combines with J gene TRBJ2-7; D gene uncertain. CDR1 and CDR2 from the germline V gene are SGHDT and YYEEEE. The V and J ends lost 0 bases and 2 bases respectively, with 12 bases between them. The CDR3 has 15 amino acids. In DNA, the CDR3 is TGTGCCAGCAGCTTGGCCGGCCTATTAACCTACGAGCAGTACTTC. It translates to CASSLAGLLTYEQYF.

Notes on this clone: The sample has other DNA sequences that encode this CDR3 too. The CDR3 DNA follows: TGTGCCAGCTCACCCCGAGGTGATCAGCCCCAGCATTTT. Amino acid sequence: CASSPRGDQPQHF. V gene TRBV18 combines with J gene TRBJ1-5; D is unclear. There are 13 residues in the CDR3. Germline V gives CDR1 KGHSH, CDR2 LQKENI. The ends were cut back, 3 bases at V and 5 bases at J, with 8 bases in the middle.

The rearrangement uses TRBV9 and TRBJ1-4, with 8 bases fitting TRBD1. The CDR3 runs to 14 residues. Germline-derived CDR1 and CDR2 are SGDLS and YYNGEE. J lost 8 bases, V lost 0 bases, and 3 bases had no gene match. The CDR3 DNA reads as TGTGCCAGCAGCGTAGGGACAGGGAGGGAAAAACTGTTTTTT. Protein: CASSVGTGREKLFF.

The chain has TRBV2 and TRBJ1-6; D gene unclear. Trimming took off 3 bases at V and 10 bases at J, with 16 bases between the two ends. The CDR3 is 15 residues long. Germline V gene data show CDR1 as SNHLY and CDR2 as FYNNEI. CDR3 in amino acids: CASSETPGPGSPLHF. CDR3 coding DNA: TGTGCCAGCAGTGAGACCCCCGGTCCTGGGTCACCCCTCCACTTT.

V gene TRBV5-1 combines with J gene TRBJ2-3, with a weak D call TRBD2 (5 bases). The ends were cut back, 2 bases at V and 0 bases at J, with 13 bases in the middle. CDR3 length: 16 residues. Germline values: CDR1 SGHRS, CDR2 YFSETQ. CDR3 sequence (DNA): TGCGCCAGCAGCTTAGAGGGCCGCACTAGCACAGATACGCAGTATTTT. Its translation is CASSLEGRTSTDTQYF.

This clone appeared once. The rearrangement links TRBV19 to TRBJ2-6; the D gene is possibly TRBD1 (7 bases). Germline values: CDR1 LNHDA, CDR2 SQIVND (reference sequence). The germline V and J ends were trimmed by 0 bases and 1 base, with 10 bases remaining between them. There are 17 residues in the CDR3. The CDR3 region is CASSIDRGDSGANVLTF. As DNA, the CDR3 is TGTGCCAGTAGTATAGACAGGGGGGATTCTGGGGCCAACGTCCTGACTTTC.

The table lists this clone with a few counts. The CDR3 loop reads CAISESGGANEKLFF. The CDR3 nucleotides are TGTGCCATCAGTGAGTCCGGGGGGGCTAATGAAAAACTGTTTTTT. V gene TRBV10-3 combines with J gene TRBJ1-4; D may be TRBD1 (5 bases). The V end was cut by 0 bases, the J end by 3 bases, with 8 bases between. The V gene's germline CDR1 is ENHRY and CDR2 SYGVKD. This CDR3 spans 15 amino acids.

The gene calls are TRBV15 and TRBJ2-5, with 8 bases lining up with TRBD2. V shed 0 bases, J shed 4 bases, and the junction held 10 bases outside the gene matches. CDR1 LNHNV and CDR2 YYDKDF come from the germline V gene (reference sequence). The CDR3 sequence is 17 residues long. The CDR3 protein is CATSRDFAGGGGETQYF. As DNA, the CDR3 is TGTGCCACCAGCAGAGATTTTGCGGGAGGAGGCGGAGAGACCCAGTACTTC.

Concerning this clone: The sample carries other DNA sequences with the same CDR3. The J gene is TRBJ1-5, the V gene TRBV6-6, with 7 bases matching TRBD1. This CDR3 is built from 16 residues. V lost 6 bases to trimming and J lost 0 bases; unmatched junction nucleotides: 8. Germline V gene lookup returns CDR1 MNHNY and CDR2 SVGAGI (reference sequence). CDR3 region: CASRRTRGNSNQPQHF. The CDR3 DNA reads TGTGCCAGCAGGAGAACCAGGGGGAATAGCAATCAGCCCCAGCATTTT.

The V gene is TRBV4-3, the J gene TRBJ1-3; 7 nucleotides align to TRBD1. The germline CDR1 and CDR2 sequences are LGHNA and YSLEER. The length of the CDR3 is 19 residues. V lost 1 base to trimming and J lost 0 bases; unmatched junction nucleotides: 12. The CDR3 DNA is TGCGCCAGCAGCCAAGGGGACAGATTACTCGCTTTCTCTGGAAACACCATATATTTT. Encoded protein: CASSQGDRLLAFSGNTIYF.

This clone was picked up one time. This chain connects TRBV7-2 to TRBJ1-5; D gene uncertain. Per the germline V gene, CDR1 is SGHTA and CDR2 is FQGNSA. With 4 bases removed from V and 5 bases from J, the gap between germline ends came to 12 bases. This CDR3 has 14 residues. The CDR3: CASSSRVGDQPQHF. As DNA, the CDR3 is TGTGCCAGCAGCTCGAGGGTTGGGGATCAGCCCCAGCATTTT.

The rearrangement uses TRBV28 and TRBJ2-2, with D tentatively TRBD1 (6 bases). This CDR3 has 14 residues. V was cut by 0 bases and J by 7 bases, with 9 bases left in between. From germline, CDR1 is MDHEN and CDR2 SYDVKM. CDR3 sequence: CASSLWGAVGELFF. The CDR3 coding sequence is TGTGCCAGCAGTTTATGGGGGGCGGTCGGGGAGCTGTTTTTT.

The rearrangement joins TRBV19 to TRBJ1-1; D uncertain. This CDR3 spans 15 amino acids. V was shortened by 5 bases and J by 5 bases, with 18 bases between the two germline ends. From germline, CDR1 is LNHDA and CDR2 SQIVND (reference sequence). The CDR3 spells CASSAPGRRGTEAFF. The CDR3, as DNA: TGTGCCAGTAGTGCCCCGGGCCGGCGGGGAACTGAAGCTTTCTTT. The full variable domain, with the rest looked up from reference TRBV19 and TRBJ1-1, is DGGITQSPKYLFRKEGQNVTLSCEQNLNHDAMYWYRQDPGQGLRLIYYSQIVNDFQKGDIAEGYSVSREKKESFPLTVTSAQKNPTAFYLCASSAPGRRGTEAFFGQGTRLTVV.